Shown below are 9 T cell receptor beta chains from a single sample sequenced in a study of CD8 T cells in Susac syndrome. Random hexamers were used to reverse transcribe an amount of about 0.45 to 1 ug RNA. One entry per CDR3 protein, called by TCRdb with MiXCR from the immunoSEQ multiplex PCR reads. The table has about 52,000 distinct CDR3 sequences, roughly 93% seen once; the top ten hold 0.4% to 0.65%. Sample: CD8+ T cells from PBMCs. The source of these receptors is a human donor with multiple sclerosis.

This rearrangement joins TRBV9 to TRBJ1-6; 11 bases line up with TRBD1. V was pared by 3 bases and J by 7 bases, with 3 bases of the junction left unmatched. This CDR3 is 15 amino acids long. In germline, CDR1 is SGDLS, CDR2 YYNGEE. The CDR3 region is CASSGGQGGNSPLHF. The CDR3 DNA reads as TGTGCCAGCAGCGGGGGACAGGGGGGAAATTCACCCCTCCACTTT.

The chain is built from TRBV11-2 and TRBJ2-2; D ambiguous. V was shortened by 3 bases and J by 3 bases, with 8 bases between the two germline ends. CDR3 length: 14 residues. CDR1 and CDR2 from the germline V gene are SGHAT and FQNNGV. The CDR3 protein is CASSFGTYTGELFF. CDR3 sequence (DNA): TGTGCCAGCAGCTTTGGCACGTACACCGGGGAGCTGTTTTTT.

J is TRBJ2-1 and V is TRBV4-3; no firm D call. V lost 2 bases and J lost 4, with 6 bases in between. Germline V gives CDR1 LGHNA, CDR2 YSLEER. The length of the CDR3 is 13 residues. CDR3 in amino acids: CASSQRTYNEQFF. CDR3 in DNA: TGCGCCAGCAGCCAACGTACTTACAATGAGCAGTTCTTC.

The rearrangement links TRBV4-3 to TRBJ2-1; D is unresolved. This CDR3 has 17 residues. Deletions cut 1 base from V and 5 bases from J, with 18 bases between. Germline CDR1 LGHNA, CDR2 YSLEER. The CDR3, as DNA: TGCGCCAGCAGCCAAGGGTGGCTAGTCTCGTTGAACAATGAGCAGTTCTTC. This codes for CASSQGWLVSLNNEQFF.

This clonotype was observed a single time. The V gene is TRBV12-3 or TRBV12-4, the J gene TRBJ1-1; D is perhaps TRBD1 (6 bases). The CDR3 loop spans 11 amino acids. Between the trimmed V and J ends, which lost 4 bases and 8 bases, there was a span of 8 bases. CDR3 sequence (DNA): TGTGCCAGCAGTTACAGGGACGAAGCTTTCTTT. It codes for CASSYRDEAFF.

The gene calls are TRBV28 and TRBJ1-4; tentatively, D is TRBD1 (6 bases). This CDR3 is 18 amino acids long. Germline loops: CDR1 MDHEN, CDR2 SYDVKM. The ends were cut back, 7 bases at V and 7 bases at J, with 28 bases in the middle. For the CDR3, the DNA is TGTGCCAGCACCCTAGGGGTCATCTACTCGGGGGCCCCTGAAAAACTGTTTTTT. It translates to CASTLGVIYSGAPEKLFF.

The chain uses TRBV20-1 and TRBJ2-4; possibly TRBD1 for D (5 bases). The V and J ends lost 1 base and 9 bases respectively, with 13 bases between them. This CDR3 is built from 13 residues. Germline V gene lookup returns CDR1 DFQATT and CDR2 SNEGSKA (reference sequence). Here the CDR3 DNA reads TGCAGTGCTAGAGGGGGCGCAAATTTCATTCAGTACTTC. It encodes CSARGGANFIQYF.

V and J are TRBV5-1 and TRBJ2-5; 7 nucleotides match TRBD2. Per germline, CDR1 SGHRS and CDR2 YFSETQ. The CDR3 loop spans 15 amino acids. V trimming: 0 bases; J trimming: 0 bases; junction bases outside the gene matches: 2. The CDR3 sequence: CASSLGRGNQETQYF. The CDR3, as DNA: TGCGCCAGCAGCTTGGGGCGGGGGAACCAAGAGACCCAGTACTTC.

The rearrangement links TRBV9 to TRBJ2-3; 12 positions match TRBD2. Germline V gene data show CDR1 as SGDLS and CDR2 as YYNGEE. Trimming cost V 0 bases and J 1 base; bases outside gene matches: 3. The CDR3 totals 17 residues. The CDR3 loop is CASSVAASGGGTDTQYF. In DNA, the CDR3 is TGTGCCAGCAGCGTAGCCGCTAGCGGGGGGGGCACAGATACGCAGTATTTT.